This T cell receptor (beta chain) was identified during a study of T cell responses to AZD1222 COVID-19 vaccine. Study-wide findings and caveats: There were mostly white British donors and more females than males, and clonal diversity was possibly underestimated.

Profiling relied on immunoSEQ multiplex PCR, and the TCRdb table lists in-frame clones only, not all of them. Found here are about 86,000 clones, around 89% of them singletons; the top ten hold about 12%. Regarding this clone: Its antigen is not identified.

The sequence came from an adult who received the AZD1222 COVID-19 vaccine. The sequenced sample was peripheral blood, obtained 28 days after the second AZD1222 dose.

The CDR3 reads CASTSGSTEAFF. CDR3 in DNA: TGTGCCAGCACCTCCGGGAGCACTGAAGCTTTCTTT. J is TRBJ1-1 and V is TRBV7-8; D remains ambiguous. V lost 7 bases, J lost 4 bases, and 10 bases lay in between. This CDR3 has 12 amino acids. The germline V gene encodes CDR1 SGHVS and CDR2 FQNEAQ.